The clone carrying this T cell receptor beta chain was seen a handful of times. Antigen: not known. PCR was performed a second time for 7 to 11 cycles using a sample-barcoded 5' primer and a J-beta primer mix. The template-switch adaptor was a 5' adaptor with 12 random nucleotides. It tagged each cDNA molecule. One entry per CDR3 protein, called by TCRdb with MiXCR from the 5' RACE reads. The sample gives around 1.1 million distinct CDR3 sequences, roughly two fifths of which show up once; roughly 14% is in the top ten. The source of the sample is a study of blood T cells in healthy people across ages. Whole-study findings and limits: TCR beta diversity per million T cells fell roughly linearly with age.

This CDR3 is 16 amino acids long. V dropped 2 bases and J dropped 0; count of bases not matched to a gene: 7. CDR1 PRHDT and CDR2 FYEKMQ come from the germline V gene (reference sequence). All donors came from Russia, were Caucasian and healthy, and spanned ages roughly 6 to 95. The receptor was isolated from a young man in good health. Sequenced sample: blood. The chain has TRBV13 and TRBJ2-7; 7 nucleotides match TRBD1. The CDR3 sequence: CASSLLGDSPSYEQYF. The CDR3 nucleotides are TGTGCCAGCAGCTTACTTGGGGACAGCCCCTCCTACGAGCAGTACTTC.